The 23 T cell receptor beta chains reported below all come from one sample, sequenced in a study of CD8 T cells in ankylosing spondylitis. Overall study findings and caveats: Characteristic of ankylosing spondylitis blood, it appeared, was a TCR beta motif comprising several highly homologous variants.

No cognate antigen is known for these TCRs. TCRdb processed the 5' RACE reads anew with MiXCR; each CDR3 protein has one entry. The sample records 800,000 to 900,000 distinct CDR3 sequences, 12% being singletons. Sequencing used blood, either unsorted or a sorted T cell fraction (not recorded which). These receptors all stem from a male donor with ankylosing spondylitis.

In this sample, this clonotype turned up many times. This chain joins TRBV20-1 and TRBJ2-7, with 11 bases identical to TRBD2. CDR1 and CDR2 (germline): DFQATT, SNEGSKA (reference sequence). The J segment lost 3 bases and the V segment lost 3 bases, leaving 7 bases of the junction unmatched. The CDR3 sequence is 15 residues long. This CDR3 reads CSASKRLAGNYEQYF. The CDR3 region has the DNA TGCAGTGCTAGTAAACGACTAGCGGGGAACTACGAGCAGTACTTC.

The rearrangement links TRBV6-5 to TRBJ1-2; no definite D call. There are 11 residues in the CDR3. CDR1 and CDR2 (germline): MNHEY, SVGAGI. The V end lost 10 bases, the J end lost 4 bases, and 10 bases lay between the germline ends. The CDR3 is CATIGIYGYTF. The CDR3 DNA is TGTGCCACCATCGGGATCTATGGCTACACCTTC.

This clonotype was counted only a few times. This rearrangement joins TRBV4-3 to TRBJ2-6, with no clear D. The ends were cut back, 0 bases at V and 0 bases at J, with 9 bases in the middle. Germline loops: CDR1 LGHNA, CDR2 YSLEER. This CDR3 is built from 17 residues. The CDR3 DNA is TGCGCCAGCAGCCAAGAGGTAGATGACTCTGGGGCCAACGTCCTGACTTTC. Its protein product is CASSQEVDDSGANVLTF.

This chain uses TRBV7-8 with TRBJ2-3; TRBD2 aligns across 9 bases. The V segment lost 5 bases and the J segment 4 bases; nucleotides outside the gene matches: 7. CDR1 is SGHVS, CDR2 FQNEAQ, per germline. The CDR3 loop spans 15 amino acids. The DNA for the CDR3 is TGTGCCAGCAGCATAAATGCGGGGGGGCCAGATACGCAGTATTTT. Its translation is CASSINAGGPDTQYF.

The rearrangement links TRBV7-6 to TRBJ2-5; the match to TRBD2 covers 8 bases. The V gene's germline CDR1 is SGHVS and CDR2 FNYEAQ. Trimming took 2 bases from V and 4 from J; bases not matched to a gene: 9. The CDR3 totals 16 residues. CDR3 loop: CASSLNLGAGGETQYF. The DNA of the CDR3 is TGTGCCAGCAGCTTAAATCTGGGCGCGGGGGGAGAGACCCAGTACTTC. The full variable domain, its missing parts supplied by reference TRBV7-6 and TRBJ2-5, is GAGVSQSPRYKVTKRGQDVALRCDPISGHVSLYWYRQALGQGPEFLTYFNYEAQQDKSGLPNDRFSAERPEGSISTLTIQRTEQRDSAMYRCASSLNLGAGGETQYFGPGTRLLVL.

CDR3 region: CARRLKGEQYF. CDR3 DNA sequence: TGTGCCAGAAGGCTGAAGGGCGAGCAGTACTTC. This chain joins TRBV5-3 and TRBJ2-7; D remains unclear. TRBV5-3 is annotated as an ORF whose role is uncertain. The V end was cut by 5 bases, the J end by 6 bases, with 9 bases between. The length of the CDR3 is 11 residues.

This clonotype was seen only a few times. The rearrangement joins TRBV27 to TRBJ2-3; TRBD1 agrees at 8 bases. The trim removed 5 bases at V and 0 bases at J, leaving 4 bases unmatched. The CDR3 runs 15 residues. Germline V gene sequence: CDR1 MNHEY, CDR2 SMNVEV (reference sequence). The CDR3: CASSQGATSTDTQYF. For the CDR3, the DNA is TGTGCCAGCAGTCAGGGGGCGACTAGCACAGATACGCAGTATTTT.

This rearrangement joins TRBV20-1 to TRBJ2-1, with 11 bases identical to TRBD2. Germline CDR1 reads DFQATT; CDR2 reads SNEGSKA (reference sequence). The CDR3 is 13 amino acids. The V gene end was trimmed by 5 bases and the J gene end by 5 bases; junction bases not matched to a gene: 2. CDR3 protein: CSAVSGRDNEQFF. Written as DNA, the CDR3 is TGCAGTGCTGTTAGCGGGAGGGACAATGAGCAGTTCTTC.

This clonotype was picked up many times. The genes are TRBV4-3 and TRBJ1-2; D unresolved. CDR1 and CDR2 (germline): LGHNA, YSLEER. Trimming removed 4 bases from V and 4 bases from J, with 13 bases in between. The CDR3 has 14 residues. The CDR3 nucleotides read TGCGCCAGCAGCCTCGGAGAAGGAGCCTATGGCTACACCTTC. This sequence encodes CASSLGEGAYGYTF.

This clonotype turned up a few times. This chain uses TRBV20-1 with TRBJ2-2; 10 bases are shared with TRBD2. Trimming at V came to 5 bases and at J to 4 bases, leaving 7 bases not matched to a gene. The CDR3 sequence is 15 residues long. The germline V gene has CDR1 DFQATT and CDR2 SNEGSKA (reference sequence). The CDR3 nucleotides read TGCAGTGCTCTAAGGACTAGCGGCTTCACCGGGGAGCTGTTTTTT. Protein: CSALRTSGFTGELFF.

V and J are TRBV24-1 and TRBJ2-7, with D possibly TRBD1 on 6 matching bases. Trimming cost V 9 bases and J 1 base, with 15 bases left between them. Germline CDR1 reads KGHDR; CDR2 reads SFDVKD. This CDR3 contains 14 residues. CDR3 residues: CATSGTPGSYEQYF. The DNA for the CDR3 is TGTGCCACCTCCGGGACACCGGGTTCCTACGAGCAGTACTTC.

This clonotype has at least ten counts. The chain has TRBV5-1 and TRBJ2-5; D is ambiguous. Trimming took 5 bases from V and 5 from J, leaving 10 bases between them. Germline-derived CDR1 and CDR2 are SGHRS and YFSETQ. The CDR3 consists of 12 residues. The CDR3 region has the DNA TGCGCCAGCAGACTGGATTGGGAGACCCAGTACTTC. Translation gives CASRLDWETQYF. The full variable domain, with the rest looked up from reference TRBV5-1 and TRBJ2-5, is KAGVTQTPRYLIKTRGQQVTLSCSPISGHRSVSWYQQTPGQGLQFLFEYFSETQRNKGNFPGRFSGRQFSNSRSEMNVSTLELGDSALYLCASRLDWETQYFGPGTRLLVL.

Only a few counts were recorded for this clonotype. The chain has TRBV6-5 and TRBJ2-7, with D possibly matching TRBD1 (7 bases). Per the germline V gene, CDR1 is MNHEY and CDR2 is SVGAGI. Trimming left V 0 bases short and J 1 base short, with 10 bases between. The CDR3 spans 15 residues. CDR3 coding DNA: TGTGCCAGCAGTTACTCAGCAGGGGGGTCCTACGAGCAGTACTTC. This sequence encodes CASSYSAGGSYEQYF.

The V and J genes are TRBV10-3 and TRBJ1-5; TRBD1 agrees at 7 bases. The V and J ends lost 0 bases and 3 bases, in that order; junction bases with no gene match: 8. Looked up from germline, CDR1 is ENHRY and CDR2 is SYGVKD. This CDR3 spans 17 amino acids. The CDR3 loop reads CAISESSNRGVNQPQHF. DNA of the CDR3: TGTGCCATCAGTGAGTCGAGTAACAGGGGTGTCAATCAGCCCCAGCATTTT.

In this sample, this clonotype turned up a few times. The chain couples TRBV12-3 or TRBV12-4 to TRBJ1-4, with a weak D call TRBD1 (6 bases). The germline V and J ends were trimmed by 4 bases and 5 bases, with 17 bases remaining between them. The CDR3 is 16 residues long. The CDR3 protein is CASSSLAQGGNEKLFF. The CDR3 bases are TGTGCCAGCAGTTCCTTGGCACAGGGAGGGAATGAAAAACTGTTTTTT.

The gene calls are TRBV20-1 and TRBJ1-2, with D unclear. Trimming cost V 6 bases and J 1 base, with 9 bases left between them. This CDR3 contains 12 residues. The germline V gene encodes CDR1 DFQATT and CDR2 SNEGSKA (reference sequence). The CDR3 DNA follows: TGCAGTGCCCGATGGGGTAACTATGGCTACACCTTC. It codes for CSARWGNYGYTF.

A few counts support this clonotype. The gene calls are TRBV2 and TRBJ2-7; 10 bases fit TRBD1. The CDR3 totals 16 residues. CDR1 is SNHLY and CDR2 is FYNNEI in the germline V gene. Trimming cost V 1 base and J 6 bases; bases outside gene matches: 9. Written as DNA, the CDR3 is TGTGCCAGCAGTGAAGTGGGGGACAGGGGCTCAGGCGAGCAGTACTTC. This codes for CASSEVGDRGSGEQYF.

This clonotype was picked up many times. The chain carries TRBV10-3 and TRBJ2-3, with TRBD1 matching over 9 bases. With 4 bases clipped from V and 2 bases from J, the junction kept 7 bases outside the gene matches. Germline CDR1 and CDR2: ENHRY and SYGVKD. This CDR3 comprises 16 residues. The CDR3 sequence is CAISGRQGVTTDTQYF. The CDR3 DNA reads as TGTGCCATCAGTGGACGACAGGGGGTCACCACAGATACGCAGTATTTT.

This clonotype was recorded a few times. One junction end does not reproduce the germline sequence, and a read error may be involved. The chain combines TRBV7-9 with TRBJ2-1; possibly TRBD2 for D (7 bases). The CDR3 sequence is 13 residues long. Germline CDR1 reads SEHNR; CDR2 reads FQNEAQ (reference sequence). For the CDR3, the DNA is TGTGCCAGCAGCTTAGCGGGGGGGGACAACTGGGTCTTC. Translating gives CASSLAGGDNWVF.

The gene calls are TRBV7-2 and TRBJ2-1; 8 nucleotides align to TRBD2. The CDR3 spans 16 residues. Per the germline V gene, CDR1 is SGHTA and CDR2 is FQGNSA. V shed 1 base and J 3 bases; nucleotides not matched to a gene: 5. The CDR3 region has the DNA TGTGCCAGCAGCTTAGAGTGGCGGGAGGACTACAATGAGCAGTTCTTC. The encoded protein is CASSLEWREDYNEQFF.

There are many counts of this clonotype. The CDR3 DNA follows: TGTGCCAGCAGCTTCTCTAGGTACTACAATGAGCAGTTCTTC. Residues: CASSFSRYYNEQFF. The V call is TRBV11-3, the J call TRBJ2-1; no firm D call. This CDR3 region has 14 residues. The germline V and J ends were trimmed by 3 bases and 3 bases, with 9 bases remaining between them. The germline gives CDR1 SGHNT, CDR2 YENEEA.

J is TRBJ2-7 and V is TRBV20-1; 10 bases fit TRBD2. Germline V gene lookup returns CDR1 DFQATT and CDR2 SNEGSKA (reference sequence). This CDR3 comprises 14 residues. The V gene end was trimmed by 4 bases and the J gene end by 0 bases; junction bases not matched to a gene: 3. As DNA, the CDR3 is TGCAGTGCTAAGCCTAGCGGGAGCTCCTACGAGCAGTACTTC. Protein product: CSAKPSGSSYEQYF.

This clonotype was seen a few times. The chain is built from TRBV27 and TRBJ2-1; TRBD1 agrees at 8 bases. Germline CDR1 is MNHEY and CDR2 is SMNVEV (reference sequence). The junction had 9 bases not matched to a gene; V was cut back by 8 bases and J by 6 bases. The CDR3 extends over 14 amino acids. This CDR3 reads CASLGSGTGNEQFF. The CDR3 DNA follows: TGTGCCAGCTTAGGATCCGGGACAGGCAATGAGCAGTTCTTC.